These T cell receptor beta chains were read from a single sample in a study of cytomegalovirus exposure and HLA in healthy donors. Profiled with immunoSEQ multiplex PCR; TCRdb holds only in-frame clones, not every one. This sample yields about 110,000 clones, of which 77% are seen a single time; 3.5% to 5% belongs to the top ten. Sequencing was done on a sample of PBMCs. The receptors stem from a male donor in good health and CMV-seronegative. CDR3s include the opening cysteine and the closing phenylalanine or tryptophan. Fields, in order: D gene, J gene, clone size, V gene, CDR3 protein, CDR3 DNA. A D gene is named only where the DNA matches it firmly. A row's size may be missing; if present it is once, few, many or a size class.

D: TRBD1
J: TRBJ2-7
size: few
V: TRBV27
CDR3: CASSSDRGPYEQYF
DNA: TGTGCCAGCAGCTCCGACAGGGGGCCCTACGAGCAGTACTTC

D: TRBD1
J: TRBJ2-3
size: NA
V: TRBV7-9
CDR3: CASSLGQGLFTDTQYF
DNA: TGTGCCAGCAGCTTAGGACAGGGTCTTTTCACAGATACGCAGTATTTT

D: TRBD1
J: TRBJ2-7
size: once
V: TRBV10-3
CDR3: CAISQDRASSYEQYF
DNA: TGTGCCATCAGTCAGGACAGGGCCAGCTCCTACGAGCAGTACTTC

D: NA
J: TRBJ2-3
size: few
V: TRBV28
CDR3: CASTWGRDTQYF
DNA: TGTGCCAGCACTTGGGGGCGGGATACGCAGTATTTT

D: TRBD2
J: TRBJ2-7
size: NA
V: TRBV27
CDR3: CASSSPPLAGTYEQYF
DNA: TGTGCCAGCAGTTCCCCTCCCCTAGCGGGGACCTACGAGCAGTACTTC

D: NA
J: TRBJ1-1
size: NA
V: TRBV27
CDR3: CASSWGGTEAFF
DNA: TGTGCCAGCAGTTGGGGGGGGACTGAAGCTTTCTTT

D: TRBD1
J: TRBJ1-6
size: NA
V: TRBV5-4
CDR3: CASSSGQGKNSPLHF
DNA: TGTGCCAGCAGTTCGGGACAGGGCAAGAATTCACCCCTCCACTTT

D: TRBD2
J: TRBJ2-2
size: NA
V: TRBV7-2
CDR3: CASSSGTSGRAGRELFF
DNA: TGTGCCAGCAGCTCGGGGACTAGCGGGAGGGCCGGTAGGGAGCTGTTTTTT

D: TRBD2
J: TRBJ2-7
size: NA
V: TRBV10-1
CDR3: CASSDGGTSSYEQYF
DNA: TGCGCCAGCAGTGATGGGGGGACTAGCTCTTACGAGCAGTACTTC

D: NA
J: TRBJ1-2
size: NA
V: TRBV6-6
CDR3: CASSDRGIYGYTF
DNA: TGTGCCAGCAGTGATAGGGGGATCTATGGCTACACCTTC

D: TRBD1
J: TRBJ1-2
size: NA
V: TRBV11-2
CDR3: CASSPDREHGYTF
DNA: TGTGCCAGCAGCCCGGACAGGGAGCATGGCTACACCTTC

D: NA
J: TRBJ1-2
size: few
V: TRBV18
CDR3: CASSPRGGDGYTF
DNA: TGTGCCAGCTCACCTCGGGGGGGAGATGGCTACACCTTC

D: NA
J: TRBJ2-3
size: once
V: TRBV5-1
CDR3: CASSLGVRASADTQYF
DNA: TGCGCCAGCAGCTTGGGTGTTCGAGCGTCCGCAGATACGCAGTATTTT

D: NA
J: TRBJ2-3
size: once
V: TRBV2
CDR3: CASRPTSTDTQYF
DNA: TGTGCCAGCAGGCCTACTAGCACAGATACGCAGTATTTT

D: TRBD2
J: TRBJ2-3
size: NA
V: TRBV25-1
CDR3: CASSDQWTSGREDTQYF
DNA: TGTGCCAGCAGTGATCAGTGGACTAGCGGGAGGGAAGATACGCAGTATTTT

D: NA
J: TRBJ1-1
size: NA
V: TRBV7-9
CDR3: CSSSSQTDAAFF
DNA: TGTTCCAGCAGCTCCCAGACAGACGCAGCTTTCTTT

D: NA
J: TRBJ2-1
size: NA
V: TRBV5-1
CDR3: CASTPVSYNEQFF
DNA: TGCGCCAGCACCCCTGTCAGTTACAATGAGCAGTTCTTC

D: TRBD1
J: TRBJ2-5
size: NA
V: TRBV6-6
CDR3: CASSRDRAQETQYF
DNA: TGTGCCAGCAGCCGGGACAGGGCCCAAGAGACCCAGTACTTC

D: TRBD2
J: TRBJ2-7
size: NA
V: TRBV5-4
CDR3: CASSLPGLGTYEQYF
DNA: TGTGCCAGCAGCTTGCCGGGACTAGGGACCTACGAGCAGTACTTC

D: TRBD1
J: TRBJ1-5
size: NA
V: TRBV7-2
CDR3: CAGAGGFGQPQHF
DNA: TGTGCCGGTGCAGGGGGCTTTGGACAGCCCCAGCATTTT

D: NA
J: TRBJ2-7
size: NA
V: TRBV15
CDR3: CATSSIFGQSSYEQYF
DNA: TGTGCCACCAGCAGTATCTTTGGACAGAGCTCCTACGAGCAGTACTTC

D: TRBD1
J: TRBJ2-7
size: NA
V: TRBV18
CDR3: CASSQTRTGGYEQYF
DNA: TGTGCCAGCTCCCAGACCAGGACAGGGGGCTACGAGCAGTACTTC

D: NA
J: TRBJ2-7
size: NA
V: TRBV4-2
CDR3: CASSQGGVNLYEQYF
DNA: TGTGCCAGCAGCCAAGGGGGCGTGAATCTCTACGAGCAGTACTTC

D: NA
J: TRBJ2-7
size: NA
V: TRBV27
CDR3: CASSLSGGAGSYEQYF
DNA: TGTGCCAGCAGTTTATCTGGGGGCGCGGGTAGTTACGAGCAGTACTTC

D: TRBD1
J: TRBJ1-5
size: NA
V: TRBV9
CDR3: CASSEEDRGQPQHF
DNA: TGTGCCAGCAGCGAAGAGGACAGGGGTCAGCCCCAGCATTTT

D: TRBD1
J: TRBJ2-5
size: NA
V: TRBV19
CDR3: CASNRGRTGETQYF
DNA: TGTGCCAGTAACAGGGGGCGTACGGGAGAGACCCAGTACTTC

D: TRBD2
J: TRBJ2-3
size: NA
V: TRBV7-8
CDR3: CASSPVGRTSGRLGDTQYF
DNA: TGTGCCAGCAGCCCAGTGGGGCGGACTAGCGGGAGGCTGGGAGATACGCAGTATTTT

D: NA
J: TRBJ1-4
size: NA
V: TRBV2
CDR3: CASSDSRRGEKLFF
DNA: TGTGCCAGCAGTGATTCGAGGCGGGGTGAAAAACTGTTTTTT

D: TRBD1
J: TRBJ1-4
size: NA
V: TRBV11-2
CDR3: CASSGKGRDRGFEKLFF
DNA: TGTGCCAGCAGCGGCAAAGGCCGGGACAGGGGATTTGAAAAACTGTTTTTT

D: TRBD2
J: TRBJ2-2
size: NA
V: TRBV4-2
CDR3: CASSQGSAGGGELFF
DNA: TGTGCCAGCAGCCAAGGGTCAGCGGGAGGCGGGGAGCTGTTTTTT

D: NA
J: TRBJ2-1
size: few
V: TRBV6-1
CDR3: CASSERLGAYNVQFF
DNA: TGTGCCAGCAGTGAGAGGTTGGGGGCCTACAATGTGCAGTTCTTC

D: NA
J: TRBJ1-2
size: NA
V: TRBV9
CDR3: CASSASTGHYGYTF
DNA: TGTGCCAGCAGCGCCTCGACAGGACACTATGGCTACACCTTC

D: NA
J: TRBJ2-3
size: NA
V: TRBV30
CDR3: CAWRGGTQYF
DNA: TGTGCCTGGAGGGGAGGTACGCAGTATTTT

D: TRBD2
J: TRBJ2-1
size: NA
V: TRBV19
CDR3: CASSIVGLAGEAYNEQFF
DNA: TGTGCCAGTAGTATCGTGGGACTAGCGGGAGAGGCCTACAATGAGCAGTTCTTC

D: NA
J: TRBJ2-7
size: NA
V: TRBV10-3
CDR3: CAIRPTGTKSYEQYF
DNA: TGTGCCATCAGGCCAACCGGGACAAAGTCCTACGAGCAGTACTTC

D: TRBD2
J: TRBJ2-7
size: NA
V: TRBV10-3
CDR3: CATQREESSYEQYF
DNA: TGTGCCACCCAGCGGGAGGAGAGCTCCTACGAGCAGTACTTC

D: TRBD1
J: TRBJ1-1
size: NA
V: TRBV28
CDR3: CASCLGQEAFF
DNA: TGTGCCAGCTGTTTGGGACAGGAAGCTTTCTTT

D: TRBD2
J: TRBJ2-1
size: NA
V: TRBV2
CDR3: CASSDRGSIYNEQFF
DNA: TGTGCCAGCAGTGATCGCGGGAGTATCTACAATGAGCAGTTCTTC

D: NA
J: TRBJ2-3
size: NA
V: TRBV5-1
CDR3: CASSLGAGTDTQYF
DNA: TGCGCCAGCAGCTTGGGTGCAGGCACAGATACGCAGTATTTT

D: NA
J: TRBJ2-7
size: few
V: TRBV4-1
CDR3: CASSQERTGSSYEQYF
DNA: TGCGCCAGCAGCCAAGAACGGACTGGAAGCTCCTACGAGCAGTACTTC

D: TRBD2
J: TRBJ2-1
size: few
V: TRBV7-2
CDR3: CASSPNPGTSGRDEQFF
DNA: TGTGCCAGCAGCCCGAACCCCGGGACTAGCGGGAGAGATGAGCAGTTCTTC

D: NA
J: TRBJ1-2
size: NA
V: TRBV29-1
CDR3: CSVRRVDGYTF
DNA: TGCAGCGTTCGACGGGTAGATGGCTACACCTTC

D: NA
J: TRBJ1-1
size: few
V: TRBV18
CDR3: CASSINTEAFF
DNA: TGTGCCAGCTCAATAAACACTGAAGCTTTCTTT

D: NA
J: TRBJ1-3
size: NA
V: TRBV18
CDR3: CASSPSPGGFRTIYF
DNA: TGTGCCAGCTCACCATCCCCTGGAGGGTTTCGCACCATATATTTT

D: TRBD2
J: TRBJ2-7
size: few
V: TRBV10-2
CDR3: CASRVAGYEQYF
DNA: TGCGCCAGCAGAGTAGCGGGCTACGAGCAGTACTTC

D: TRBD1
J: TRBJ2-7
size: NA
V: TRBV4-2
CDR3: CASSQGGQSYEQYF
DNA: TGTGCCAGCAGCCAAGGGGGACAGAGCTACGAGCAGTACTTC

D: NA
J: TRBJ2-1
size: NA
V: TRBV7-9
CDR3: CASSLGANEQFF
DNA: TGTGCCAGCAGCTTAGGGGCGAATGAGCAGTTCTTC

D: TRBD2
J: TRBJ2-7
size: NA
V: TRBV27
CDR3: CASSLAGGYEQYF
DNA: TGTGCCAGCAGTTTAGCGGGAGGGTACGAGCAGTACTTC

D: NA
J: TRBJ1-1
size: NA
V: TRBV10-3
CDR3: CAISAPYSGVGGEAFF
DNA: TGTGCCATCAGTGCACCGTATAGTGGGGTTGGAGGTGAAGCTTTCTTT

D: NA
J: TRBJ2-2
size: NA
V: TRBV10-2
CDR3: CASSEWTRGSTGELFF
DNA: TGCGCCAGCAGTGAGTGGACCCGAGGGTCCACCGGGGAGCTGTTTTTT

D: TRBD2
J: TRBJ2-7
size: once
V: TRBV13
CDR3: CASGSSGNYEQYF
DNA: TGTGCCAGCGGTTCTAGCGGCAATTACGAGCAGTACTTC

D: TRBD2
J: TRBJ2-7
size: NA
V: TRBV4-2
CDR3: CASSQAPAGGSYEQYF
DNA: TGTGCCAGCAGCCAAGCCCCAGCGGGAGGGTCTTACGAGCAGTACTTC

D: TRBD2
J: TRBJ2-5
size: NA
V: TRBV28
CDR3: CASTLAGVPETQYF
DNA: TGTGCCAGCACCCTAGCGGGAGTGCCAGAGACCCAGTACTTC

D: TRBD1
J: TRBJ2-2
size: NA
V: TRBV5-4
CDR3: CASSFRDRGRTGELFF
DNA: TGTGCCAGCAGCTTCCGGGACAGGGGGCGCACCGGGGAGCTGTTTTTT

D: TRBD1
J: TRBJ2-7
size: NA
V: TRBV18
CDR3: CASSPLGQGSNEQYF
DNA: TGTGCCAGCTCACCCCTCGGACAGGGGTCGAACGAGCAGTACTTC

D: TRBD1
J: TRBJ2-7
size: NA
V: TRBV5-5
CDR3: CASSLLRTGTYEQYF
DNA: TGTGCCAGCAGCTTGCTGCGGACAGGCACCTACGAGCAGTACTTC

D: TRBD1
J: TRBJ1-4
size: NA
V: TRBV27
CDR3: CASSLFWDRDDGGEKLFF
DNA: TGTGCCAGCAGTTTATTCTGGGACAGGGATGATGGCGGTGAAAAACTGTTTTTT

D: NA
J: TRBJ2-7
size: NA
V: TRBV2
CDR3: CASSESALANYEQYF
DNA: TGTGCCAGCAGTGAAAGTGCTCTAGCGAACTACGAGCAGTACTTC

D: TRBD2
J: TRBJ2-2
size: NA
V: TRBV27
CDR3: CASQNPGTSGITGELFF
DNA: TGTGCCAGCCAAAACCCCGGGACTAGCGGGATCACCGGGGAGCTGTTTTTT